This T cell receptor (beta chain) originates from a study of cytomegalovirus exposure and HLA in healthy donors. The PCR used 60 Vbeta and 13 Jbeta primers. The table came from immunoSEQ multiplex PCR; TCRdb's copy has only in-frame clones and leaves some out. The sample carries about 130,000 clones, around 87% recorded once. The specimen was PBMCs. The receptor was derived from a woman aged 25-40 years in good health and CMV-seronegative.

CDR3 bases: TGTGCCAGCAGCTTCCAGGGAGGGGGTGAAAAACTGTTTTTT. It encodes CASSFQGGGEKLFF. The rearrangement uses TRBV7-9 and TRBJ1-4; the D gene is possibly TRBD1 (6 bases). From germline, CDR1 is SEHNR and CDR2 FQNEAQ (reference sequence). The V and J ends lost 3 bases and 7 bases respectively, with 12 bases between them. This CDR3 contains 14 residues.